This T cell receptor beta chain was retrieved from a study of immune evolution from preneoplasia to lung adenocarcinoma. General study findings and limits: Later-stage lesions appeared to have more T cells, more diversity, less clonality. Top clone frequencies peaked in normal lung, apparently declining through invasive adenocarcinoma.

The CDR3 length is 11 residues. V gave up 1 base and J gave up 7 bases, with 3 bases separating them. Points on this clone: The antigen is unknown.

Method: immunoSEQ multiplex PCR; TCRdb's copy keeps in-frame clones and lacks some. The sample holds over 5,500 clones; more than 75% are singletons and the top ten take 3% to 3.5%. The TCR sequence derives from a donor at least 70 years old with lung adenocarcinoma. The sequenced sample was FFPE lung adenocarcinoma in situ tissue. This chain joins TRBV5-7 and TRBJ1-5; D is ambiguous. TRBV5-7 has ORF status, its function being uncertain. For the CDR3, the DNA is TGTGCCAGCAGCTTGCGGCAGCCCCAGCATTTT. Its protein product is CASSLRQPQHF.